This TCR beta chain emerged from a study of shared clonotypes between healthy human individuals. The V gene lost 8 bases and the J gene lost 2 bases, with 12 bases spanning the gap. Germline V CDR1 and CDR2: ENHRY, SYGVKD. This CDR3 is 13 amino acids long. TCRdb keeps only in-frame clones here, not all; method: immunoSEQ multiplex PCR. The table includes 950,000 to 1,100,000 clones, under 80% detected once. This TCR derives from a man aged 18 to 29 in good health. The rearrangement uses TRBV10-3 and TRBJ2-5; possibly TRBD1 for D (6 bases). Material: memory CD4+ T cells sorted from blood. Sample subset: CD45RA-negative fraction. CDR3 protein: CAIGSGVQETQYF. The CDR3, as DNA: TGTGCCATCGGTTCAGGGGTTCAAGAGACCCAGTACTTC.